This is a list of T cell receptor beta chains from one sample in a study of early T cells in non-severe SARS-CoV-2 infection. Via MiXCR, TCRdb re-called the 5' RACE reads, giving one row per CDR3 protein. This table holds roughly 67,000 distinct CDR3 sequences, approximately 10% found once. The sequencing input was whole blood. Receptor source: an adult who was a healthcare worker with PCR-confirmed SARS-CoV-2 infection or an uninfected control (not recorded which). Each CDR3 is given with its conserved first and last residue. A D gene is named only where the DNA matches it firmly. Expanded clones are given a class, and other clones once, few, many or no size at all.

CDR3 length: 16
D gene: TRBD2
J gene: TRBJ2-3
clone size: .
V gene: TRBV5-6
CDR3 protein: CASSLVSGSGTDTQYF
CDR3 DNA: TGTGCCAGCAGCTTGGTTAGCGGGAGCGGCACAGATACGCAGTATTTT

CDR3 length: 15
D gene: .
J gene: TRBJ2-7
clone size: .
V gene: TRBV20-1
CDR3 protein: CSASLSPSGPYEQYF
CDR3 DNA: TGCAGTGCTAGTCTTTCGCCCAGCGGACCCTACGAGCAGTACTTC

CDR3 length: 14
D gene: TRBD2
J gene: TRBJ2-1
clone size: .
V gene: TRBV6-2/TRBV6-3
CDR3 protein: CASRERGSYNEQFF
CDR3 DNA: TGTGCCAGCAGAGAGCGGGGCTCCTACAATGAGCAGTTCTTC

CDR3 length: 14
D gene: .
J gene: TRBJ2-1
clone size: many
V gene: TRBV19
CDR3 protein: CASSRVNYYNEQFF
CDR3 DNA: TGTGCCAGTAGTAGAGTCAACTACTACAATGAGCAGTTCTTC

CDR3 length: 15
D gene: .
J gene: TRBJ1-1
clone size: few
V gene: TRBV5-6
CDR3 protein: CASSPGGALNTEAFF
CDR3 DNA: TGTGCCAGCAGCCCCGGAGGGGCGCTGAACACTGAAGCTTTCTTT

CDR3 length: 13
D gene: TRBD1
J gene: TRBJ2-7
clone size: .
V gene: TRBV10-3
CDR3 protein: CATRTGDDYEQYF
CDR3 DNA: TGTGCCACCCGGACAGGTGACGACTACGAGCAGTACTTC

CDR3 length: 17
D gene: .
J gene: TRBJ2-7
clone size: .
V gene: TRBV7-6
CDR3 protein: CASSLALELGGSYEQYF
CDR3 DNA: TGTGCCAGCAGCTTAGCTTTGGAGTTAGGCGGCTCCTACGAGCAGTACTTC

CDR3 length: 12
D gene: .
J gene: TRBJ1-1
clone size: .
V gene: TRBV5-1
CDR3 protein: CASSLDRSEAFF
CDR3 DNA: TGCGCCAGCAGCTTGGATAGGTCTGAAGCTTTCTTT

CDR3 length: 16
D gene: .
J gene: TRBJ2-3
clone size: .
V gene: TRBV7-2
CDR3 protein: CASRRQSAPAGDTQYF
CDR3 DNA: TGTGCCAGCAGGCGCCAATCGGCCCCCGCCGGAGATACGCAGTATTTT

CDR3 length: 15
D gene: .
J gene: TRBJ2-1
clone size: few
V gene: TRBV18
CDR3 protein: CASSPRGSSYNEQFF
CDR3 DNA: TGTGCCAGCTCACCCCGAGGGAGTTCTTACAATGAGCAGTTCTTC

CDR3 length: 20
D gene: TRBD1
J gene: TRBJ2-2
clone size: few
V gene: TRBV5-5
CDR3 protein: CASSGDRGDWWAANTGELFF
CDR3 DNA: TGTGCCAGCAGCGGAGACAGGGGGGACTGGTGGGCTGCGAACACCGGGGAGCTGTTTTTT

CDR3 length: 15
D gene: TRBD2
J gene: TRBJ2-3
clone size: few
V gene: TRBV20-1
CDR3 protein: CSATRAGEGTDTQYF
CDR3 DNA: TGCAGTGCCACACGAGCGGGAGAAGGCACAGATACGCAGTATTTT

CDR3 length: 19
D gene: .
J gene: TRBJ2-3
clone size: .
V gene: TRBV7-9
CDR3 protein: CASHTLPFGPVMGTDTQYF
CDR3 DNA: TGTGCCAGCCACACCCTCCCGTTCGGTCCTGTCATGGGGACAGATACGCAGTATTTT

CDR3 length: 18
D gene: TRBD2
J gene: TRBJ2-1
clone size: few
V gene: TRBV5-1
CDR3 protein: CASSPWTSGDSSYNEQFF
CDR3 DNA: TGCGCCAGCAGCCCCTGGACTAGCGGGGACAGCTCCTACAATGAGCAGTTCTTC

CDR3 length: 13
D gene: .
J gene: TRBJ2-5
clone size: few
V gene: TRBV7-7
CDR3 protein: CASSKEGPETQYF
CDR3 DNA: TGTGCCAGCTCTAAAGAGGGTCCGGAGACCCAGTACTTC

CDR3 length: 15
D gene: .
J gene: TRBJ1-1
clone size: .
V gene: TRBV10-3
CDR3 protein: CAISESSRANTEAFF
CDR3 DNA: TGTGCCATCAGTGAATCAAGCAGGGCGAACACTGAAGCTTTCTTT

CDR3 length: 16
D gene: .
J gene: TRBJ2-3
clone size: .
V gene: TRBV5-5
CDR3 protein: CASSPDLNWNTDTQYF
CDR3 DNA: TGTGCCAGCAGCCCTGATTTAAATTGGAACACAGATACGCAGTATTTT

CDR3 length: 16
D gene: TRBD2
J gene: TRBJ2-4
clone size: many
V gene: TRBV6-6
CDR3 protein: CASTPSGSGAKNIQYF
CDR3 DNA: TGTGCCAGCACCCCTAGCGGGAGCGGGGCCAAAAACATTCAGTACTTC

CDR3 length: 12
D gene: TRBD1
J gene: TRBJ1-4
clone size: few
V gene: TRBV23-1
CDR3 protein: CATPMGQARRVF
CDR3 DNA: TGCGCCACGCCGATGGGACAGGCGAGACGGGTTTTT

CDR3 length: 13
D gene: .
J gene: TRBJ2-2
clone size: few
V gene: TRBV5-1
CDR3 protein: CASSPTVAGELFF
CDR3 DNA: TGCGCCAGCAGCCCCACAGTGGCCGGGGAGCTGTTTTTT

CDR3 length: 15
D gene: .
J gene: TRBJ2-3
clone size: .
V gene: TRBV10-3
CDR3 protein: CAISEWRQVTDTQYF
CDR3 DNA: TGTGCCATCAGTGAGTGGCGGCAGGTCACAGATACGCAGTATTTT

CDR3 length: 13
D gene: .
J gene: TRBJ2-7
clone size: .
V gene: TRBV7-9
CDR3 protein: CASRPGVGYEQYF
CDR3 DNA: TGTGCCAGTCGACCCGGCGTGGGGTACGAGCAGTACTTC

CDR3 length: 13
D gene: .
J gene: TRBJ2-3
clone size: .
V gene: TRBV11-2
CDR3 protein: CASSFWTWGTQYF
CDR3 DNA: TGTGCCAGCAGCTTCTGGACCTGGGGTACGCAGTATTTT

CDR3 length: 15
D gene: .
J gene: TRBJ1-4
clone size: few
V gene: TRBV5-1
CDR3 protein: CASRKTGSINEKLFF
CDR3 DNA: TGCGCCAGCAGAAAAACAGGGTCGATTAATGAAAAACTGTTTTTT

CDR3 length: 13
D gene: .
J gene: TRBJ1-1
clone size: .
V gene: TRBV5-5
CDR3 protein: CASSLAGATEAFF
CDR3 DNA: TGTGCCAGCAGCTTGGCTGGGGCCACTGAAGCTTTCTTT

CDR3 length: 16
D gene: .
J gene: TRBJ2-1
clone size: few
V gene: TRBV7-3
CDR3 protein: CASSLIAGSSYNEQFF
CDR3 DNA: TGTGCCAGCAGCTTAATTGCCGGGAGTTCCTACAATGAGCAGTTCTTC

CDR3 length: 17
D gene: TRBD1
J gene: TRBJ2-3
clone size: many
V gene: TRBV20-1
CDR3 protein: CSAGRIPGQGSTDTQYF
CDR3 DNA: TGCAGTGCGGGGAGAATCCCGGGACAGGGGAGCACAGATACGCAGTATTTT

CDR3 length: 14
D gene: TRBD2
J gene: TRBJ2-5
clone size: many
V gene: TRBV5-1
CDR3 protein: CASSGGSLQETQYF
CDR3 DNA: TGCGCCAGCAGTGGCGGGAGTTTACAAGAGACCCAGTACTTC

CDR3 length: 16
D gene: TRBD2
J gene: TRBJ2-3
clone size: few
V gene: TRBV12-3/TRBV12-4
CDR3 protein: CASSLLPSGSADTQYF
CDR3 DNA: TGTGCCAGCAGTTTACTCCCTAGCGGGAGTGCAGATACGCAGTATTTT

CDR3 length: 13
D gene: TRBD2
J gene: TRBJ2-7
clone size: .
V gene: TRBV6-1
CDR3 protein: CASLTAGLYEQYF
CDR3 DNA: TGTGCCAGCTTGACAGCGGGACTGTACGAGCAGTACTTC

CDR3 length: 15
D gene: .
J gene: TRBJ2-3
clone size: .
V gene: TRBV7-2
CDR3 protein: CASSLGGQSIYTQYF
CDR3 DNA: TGTGCCAGCAGCTTAGGAGGGCAGAGCATTTATACGCAGTATTTT

CDR3 length: 16
D gene: TRBD2
J gene: TRBJ2-3
clone size: few
V gene: TRBV4-3
CDR3 protein: CASSRSGRAEGDTQYF
CDR3 DNA: TGCGCCAGCAGTCGTAGCGGGAGGGCCGAAGGGGATACGCAGTATTTT

CDR3 length: 14
D gene: .
J gene: TRBJ2-7
clone size: many
V gene: TRBV14
CDR3 protein: CASSPRGGPYEQYF
CDR3 DNA: TGTGCCAGCAGCCCCCGGGGCGGCCCCTACGAGCAGTACTTC

CDR3 length: 15
D gene: .
J gene: TRBJ1-3
clone size: .
V gene: TRBV5-4
CDR3 protein: CASSLAAVPGNTIYF
CDR3 DNA: TGTGCCAGCAGCTTGGCCGCGGTTCCCGGAAACACCATATATTTT

CDR3 length: 15
D gene: TRBD2
J gene: TRBJ2-7
clone size: .
V gene: TRBV20-1
CDR3 protein: CSARDLAGDPYEQYF
CDR3 DNA: TGCAGTGCTAGAGATCTAGCGGGAGACCCCTACGAGCAGTACTTC

CDR3 length: 14
D gene: TRBD1
J gene: TRBJ2-2
clone size: many
V gene: TRBV24-1
CDR3 protein: CATRRGQNTGELFF
CDR3 DNA: TGTGCCACCAGGAGGGGGCAGAACACCGGGGAGCTGTTTTTT

CDR3 length: 13
D gene: .
J gene: TRBJ1-1
clone size: many
V gene: TRBV12-3/TRBV12-4
CDR3 protein: CASSLGRSGGAFF
CDR3 DNA: TGTGCCAGCAGTTTAGGTCGGAGTGGTGGAGCTTTCTTT

CDR3 length: 19
D gene: TRBD2
J gene: TRBJ2-1
clone size: many
V gene: TRBV3-1
CDR3 protein: CASSLGGHGASGMGDEQFF
CDR3 DNA: TGTGCCAGCAGCCTCGGGGGTCACGGGGCTAGCGGGATGGGGGATGAGCAGTTCTTC

CDR3 length: 16
D gene: .
J gene: TRBJ1-5
clone size: .
V gene: TRBV4-3
CDR3 protein: CASSQDPVYSNQPQHF
CDR3 DNA: TGCGCCAGCAGCCAAGATCCAGTTTATAGCAATCAGCCCCAGCATTTT

CDR3 length: 16
D gene: TRBD2
J gene: TRBJ2-5
clone size: .
V gene: TRBV12-3/TRBV12-4
CDR3 protein: CASSLLAGATGETQYF
CDR3 DNA: TGTGCCAGCAGTTTGCTAGCGGGAGCAACGGGGGAGACCCAGTACTTC

CDR3 length: 14
D gene: .
J gene: TRBJ1-2
clone size: .
V gene: TRBV7-6
CDR3 protein: CASRRDRSNYGYTF
CDR3 DNA: TGTGCCAGCAGGCGGGACCGTTCTAACTATGGCTACACCTTC

CDR3 length: 13
D gene: .
J gene: TRBJ1-5
clone size: few
V gene: TRBV19
CDR3 protein: CASSHGPYQPQHF
CDR3 DNA: TGTGCCAGTAGTCACGGGCCCTATCAACCCCAGCATTTT

CDR3 length: 12
D gene: .
J gene: TRBJ2-7
clone size: few
V gene: TRBV28
CDR3 protein: CASSQGLHEQYF
CDR3 DNA: TGTGCCAGCAGCCAGGGACTTCACGAGCAGTACTTC

CDR3 length: 14
D gene: TRBD2
J gene: TRBJ2-7
clone size: many
V gene: TRBV7-2
CDR3 protein: CASSRTSGSYEQYF
CDR3 DNA: TGTGCCAGCAGTCGGACTAGCGGTTCCTACGAGCAGTACTTC

CDR3 length: 15
D gene: .
J gene: TRBJ1-6
clone size: .
V gene: TRBV10-3
CDR3 protein: CAISESTNGNSPLHF
CDR3 DNA: TGTGCCATCAGTGAGTCGACGAACGGGAATTCACCCCTCCACTTT

CDR3 length: 13
D gene: .
J gene: TRBJ2-3
clone size: few
V gene: TRBV5-1
CDR3 protein: CASSWDSTDTQYF
CDR3 DNA: TGCGCCAGCAGCTGGGACAGCACAGATACGCAGTATTTT

CDR3 length: 14
D gene: TRBD2
J gene: TRBJ2-1
clone size: .
V gene: TRBV7-9
CDR3 protein: CASSPLAGGHEQFF
CDR3 DNA: TGTGCCAGCAGCCCCTTAGCGGGAGGTCATGAGCAGTTCTTC

CDR3 length: 15
D gene: TRBD2
J gene: TRBJ2-1
clone size: few
V gene: TRBV3-1
CDR3 protein: CASSEKRGRTNEQFF
CDR3 DNA: TGTGCCAGCAGCGAAAAGCGGGGGAGAACGAATGAGCAGTTCTTC

CDR3 length: 13
D gene: TRBD1
J gene: TRBJ2-7
clone size: few
V gene: TRBV27
CDR3 protein: CASSSPQGSEQYF
CDR3 DNA: TGTGCCAGCAGTTCCCCACAGGGGAGCGAGCAGTACTTC

CDR3 length: 15
D gene: .
J gene: TRBJ1-3
clone size: many
V gene: TRBV9
CDR3 protein: CASSPTGSDENTIYF
CDR3 DNA: TGTGCCAGCAGTCCTACAGGGAGTGACGAAAACACCATATATTTT

CDR3 length: 16
D gene: TRBD2
J gene: TRBJ2-2
clone size: .
V gene: TRBV11-2
CDR3 protein: CASSSLGSGMPGELFF
CDR3 DNA: TGTGCCAGCAGCTCCCTGGGTAGCGGGATGCCCGGGGAGCTGTTTTTT

CDR3 length: 11
D gene: TRBD1
J gene: TRBJ1-1
clone size: many
V gene: TRBV29-1
CDR3 protein: CGDREASEAFF
CDR3 DNA: TGCGGAGACAGGGAGGCCTCTGAAGCTTTCTTT

CDR3 length: 14
D gene: TRBD2
J gene: TRBJ2-1
clone size: many
V gene: TRBV12-3/TRBV12-4
CDR3 protein: CASSFPLAGNEQFF
CDR3 DNA: TGTGCCAGCAGTTTTCCGCTAGCGGGTAATGAGCAGTTCTTC

CDR3 length: 11
D gene: .
J gene: TRBJ2-7
clone size: few
V gene: TRBV11-2
CDR3 protein: CASSHALQQYF
CDR3 DNA: TGTGCCAGCAGCCACGCCCTACAGCAGTACTTC